Below, 25 T cell receptor beta chains from the same sample are listed, as sequenced in a study of T cell responses to AZD1222 COVID-19 vaccine. Clones were sequenced by immunoSEQ multiplex PCR, and TCRdb holds only the in-frame ones, with some missing. This sample has some 130,000 clones, with approximately 91% found just once. Sequences were derived from peripheral blood, sampled 28 days after the second AZD1222 dose. These receptors originate from an adult who received the AZD1222 COVID-19 vaccine.

This clone was observed a single time. The CDR3, as DNA: TGTGCCAGCAGCCGGATTTCCGGGGAGCTGTTTTTT. Amino acids: CASSRISGELFF. The chain is built from TRBV27 and TRBJ2-2; no firm D call. Per the germline V gene, CDR1 is MNHEY and CDR2 is SMNVEV (reference sequence). Deletions cut 6 bases from V and 6 bases from J, with 8 bases between. The CDR3 is made up of 12 amino acids.

The rearrangement links TRBV19 to TRBJ1-1; D gene ambiguous. CDR3 length equals 16 residues. V lost 1 base to trimming and J lost 2 bases, with 14 bases between them. Germline V CDR1 and CDR2: LNHDA, SQIVND (reference sequence). CDR3: CASSIVFWSLNTEAFF. The DNA of the CDR3 is TGTGCCAGTAGTATAGTTTTTTGGAGTCTCAACACTGAAGCTTTCTTT. The whole variable domain, filled in from reference TRBV19 and TRBJ1-1, reads DGGITQSPKYLFRKEGQNVTLSCEQNLNHDAMYWYRQDPGQGLRLIYYSQIVNDFQKGDIAEGYSVSREKKESFPLTVTSAQKNPTAFYLCASSIVFWSLNTEAFFGQGTRLTVV.

The genes are TRBV29-1 and TRBJ1-2; 7 bases align to TRBD1. In germline, CDR1 is SQVTM, CDR2 ANQGSEA. The length of the CDR3 is 15 residues. V was pared by 6 bases and J by 1 base, with 11 bases of the junction left unmatched. The CDR3 here is CSVTGTAFDNYGYTF. CDR3 nucleotide sequence: TGCAGCGTGACCGGGACAGCGTTCGATAACTATGGCTACACCTTC.

The gene calls are TRBV3-1 (or the pseudogene TRBV3-2) and TRBJ2-7, with 11 bases aligning to TRBD2. J gave up 3 bases and V 3 bases, and 13 bases lay outside the gene matches. Germline values: CDR1 LGHDT, CDR2 YNNKEL (reference sequence). The CDR3 contains 18 residues. The CDR3 nucleotides are TGTGCCAGCAGCCATCGCCTAGCGGGAGGACCGGCCATCTACGAGCAGTACTTC. It translates to CASSHRLAGGPAIYEQYF.

The rearrangement uses TRBV28 and TRBJ1-4, with no clear D. CDR3 length equals 15 residues. Germline values: CDR1 MDHEN, CDR2 SYDVKM. Trimming left V 0 bases short and J 11 bases short, with 16 bases between. The CDR3 DNA reads TGTGCCAGCAGTTTATGGCGCGTCCCCAGCAGGAAACTGTTTTTT. Amino acid sequence: CASSLWRVPSRKLFF.

J is TRBJ2-2 and V is TRBV12-3 or TRBV12-4, with unresolved D. The V end lost 6 bases, the J end lost 0 bases, and 2 bases lay between the germline ends. This CDR3 is built from 12 residues. The CDR3 loop reads CASRTNTGELFF. The CDR3 nucleotides read TGTGCCAGCAGAACGAACACCGGGGAGCTGTTTTTT.

This clone came up once. This chain connects TRBV25-1 to TRBJ1-2; weak D call: TRBD1 (5 bases). Germline V CDR1 and CDR2: MGHDK, SYGVNS. V was shortened by 6 bases and J by 7 bases, with 21 bases between the two germline ends. The CDR3 covers 15 residues. CDR3 DNA sequence: TGTGCCAGCAGCGAGGGGCCGGGACTCCGGGGTGGCTACACCTTC. Its protein is CASSEGPGLRGGYTF.

The V call is TRBV7-8, the J call TRBJ2-7, with 7 bases fitting TRBD2. Trimming at V came to 3 bases and at J to 4 bases, leaving 3 bases not matched to a gene. This CDR3 spans 13 amino acids. Per the germline V gene, CDR1 is SGHVS and CDR2 is FQNEAQ. Written as DNA, the CDR3 is TGTGCCAGCAGCTTTGGGAGGGCTTACGAGCAGTACTTC. Protein product: CASSFGRAYEQYF.

The J gene is TRBJ1-1, the V gene TRBV9; D remains ambiguous. Deletions cut 1 base from V and 6 bases from J, with 13 bases between. The germline V gene encodes CDR1 SGDLS and CDR2 YYNGEE. The CDR3 sequence is 14 residues long. CDR3 nucleotide sequence: TGTGCCAGCAGCGTAAACAGTGCGGGTGCTGAAGCTTTCTTT. Its protein product is CASSVNSAGAEAFF.

CDR3 amino acids: CASSLAGGNYGYTF. The CDR3 nucleotides read TGTGCCAGCAGCTTAGCGGGGGGGAACTATGGCTACACCTTC. V gene TRBV7-9 combines with J gene TRBJ1-2; D may be TRBD1 (5 bases). CDR3 size: 14 residues. V was trimmed by 0 bases and J by 2 bases, leaving 7 bases between them. The germline gives CDR1 SEHNR, CDR2 FQNEAQ (reference sequence).

This chain connects TRBV21-1 to TRBJ2-7; TRBD2, the D gene given by the table, was not confirmed from the DNA. TRBV21-1 is recorded as a pseudogene. This CDR3 is built from 14 residues. The DNA for the CDR3 is TGTGCCAGCACTCTCCGGGGGAATTTCTACGAGCAGTACTTC. Translating gives CASTLRGNFYEQYF.

J is TRBJ2-5 and V is TRBV4-2; 10 bases line up with TRBD1. The CDR3 has 14 residues. Germline V gene lookup returns CDR1 LGHNA and CDR2 YNFKEQ. V shed 7 bases and J 9 bases; nucleotides not matched to a gene: 11. CDR3 coding DNA: TGTGCCAGCAAGACCGGGACAGGGGACATCGCCCAGTACTTC. The encoded protein is CASKTGTGDIAQYF.

This clone was seen once. The chain couples TRBV18 to TRBJ1-3, with TRBD1 as a possible D gene (5 bases). Germline CDR1 reads KGHSH; CDR2 reads LQKENI. This CDR3 contains 17 residues. The germline V and J ends were trimmed by 2 bases and 7 bases, with 21 bases remaining between them. The CDR3 protein is CASSPELIGHSGNTIYF. CDR3 nucleotide sequence: TGTGCCAGCTCACCAGAACTGATAGGACACTCGGGGAACACCATATATTTT.

The CDR3 is CSVESPTGRENYGYTF. In DNA form, the CDR3 reads TGCAGCGTTGAATCCCCCACAGGGAGGGAGAACTATGGCTACACCTTC. This sequence joins TRBV29-1 and TRBJ1-2, with a possible D match to TRBD1 (6 bases). The CDR3 is 16 residues long. V gave up 2 bases and J gave up 2 bases, with 18 bases separating them. Per germline, CDR1 SQVTM and CDR2 ANQGSEA.

The chain is built from TRBV28 and TRBJ2-7; 9 bases line up with TRBD1. V shed 8 bases, J shed 3 bases, and the junction held 2 bases outside the gene matches. There are 12 residues in the CDR3. CDR1 is MDHEN, CDR2 SYDVKM, per germline. Here the CDR3 reads CASETGGYEQYF. CDR3 nucleotides: TGTGCCAGCGAGACAGGGGGCTACGAGCAGTACTTC.

The chain employs TRBV18 and TRBJ2-7, with D unclear. V lost 2 bases and J 0 bases, leaving 5 bases between the germline ends. The length of the CDR3 is 13 residues. Per the germline V gene, CDR1 is KGHSH and CDR2 is LQKENI. The CDR3 protein is CASSPGSSYEQYF. CDR3 bases: TGTGCCAGCTCACCAGGCAGCTCCTACGAGCAGTACTTC.

The chain carries TRBV5-1 and TRBJ2-1; TRBD1 aligns across 9 bases. Germline loops: CDR1 SGHRS, CDR2 YFSETQ. The CDR3 has 18 amino acids. The junction had 14 bases not matched to a gene; V was cut back by 4 bases and J by 3 bases. This chain's CDR3 is CASSRGQGSALLYNEQFF. The CDR3 DNA reads as TGCGCCAGCAGCAGGGGACAGGGCTCCGCACTCCTCTACAATGAGCAGTTCTTC.

The chain joins TRBV4-1 to TRBJ2-7; no definite D call. Germline V lookup: CDR1 MGHRA, CDR2 YSYEKL. The CDR3 is 11 amino acids. Trimming pared 3 bases from V and 6 bases from J, leaving 6 bases between. The CDR3 spells CASSQGIEQYF. CDR3 coding DNA: TGCGCCAGCAGCCAGGGTATCGAGCAGTACTTC.

This chain joins TRBV9 and TRBJ2-5; D possibly matches TRBD1 or TRBD2 (5 bases each). The CDR3 is made up of 15 amino acids. In germline, CDR1 is SGDLS, CDR2 YYNGEE. Deletions cut 1 base from V and 5 bases from J, with 15 bases between. CDR3 sequence: CASSVLQGVGETQYF. The CDR3 DNA reads as TGTGCCAGCAGCGTACTGCAGGGAGTAGGGGAGACCCAGTACTTC.

The chain has TRBV28 and TRBJ1-2; D ambiguous. Germline CDR1 is MDHEN and CDR2 is SYDVKM. V lost 6 bases and J lost 5, with 19 bases in between. The CDR3 has 15 residues. The CDR3 reads CASSLLGSEVYGYTF. DNA of the CDR3: TGTGCCAGCAGCCTGCTCGGGTCGGAAGTTTATGGCTACACCTTC.

The genes are TRBV15 and TRBJ1-1; no clear D. CDR1 and CDR2 from the germline V gene are LNHNV and YYDKDF (reference sequence). The CDR3 is made up of 13 amino acids. Between the trimmed V and J ends, which lost 0 bases and 1 base, there was a span of 3 bases. CDR3 sequence: CATSRDPNTEAFF. In DNA form, the CDR3 reads TGTGCCACCAGCAGAGATCCGAACACTGAAGCTTTCTTT.

The chain uses TRBV2 and TRBJ1-3; a weak D match, TRBD1 (6 bases). CDR3 size: 14 residues. CDR1 and CDR2 from the germline V gene are SNHLY and FYNNEI. V gave up 5 bases and J gave up 2 bases, with 10 bases separating them. The CDR3: CASSRRDTGNTIYF. CDR3 in DNA: TGTGCCAGCAGTCGCCGGGACACTGGAAACACCATATATTTT.

The chain recombines TRBV5-6 with TRBJ1-4, with D possibly TRBD1 on 5 matching bases. In germline, CDR1 is SGHDT, CDR2 YYEEEE. The length of the CDR3 is 14 residues. Trimming left V 5 bases short and J 10 bases short, with 18 bases between. CDR3 amino acids: CASRTRGGRGKLFF. The CDR3 DNA reads as TGTGCCAGCAGGACGAGAGGAGGAAGGGGAAAACTGTTTTTT.

CDR3 loop: CASSAGTGGSQPQHF. The CDR3 DNA sequence: TGTGCCAGCAGCGCCGGGACAGGGGGCTCTCAGCCCCAGCATTTT. This chain links TRBV5-4 with TRBJ1-5; 12 bases map to TRBD1. This CDR3 is built from 15 residues. V shed 4 bases, J shed 6 bases, and the junction held 5 bases outside the gene matches. Germline V gene data show CDR1 as SGHNT and CDR2 as YYREEE (reference sequence). The full variable domain, with the rest looked up from reference TRBV5-4 and TRBJ1-5, is ETGVTQSPTHLIKTRGQQVTLRCSSQSGHNTVSWYQQALGQGPQFIFQYYREEENGRGNFPPRFSGLQFPNYSSELNVNALELDDSALYLCASSAGTGGSQPQHFGDGTRLSIL.

The chain's CDR3 is CASSLHRGGSTEAFF. CDR3 nucleotides: TGTGCCAGCAGCTTGCACAGGGGTGGGAGCACTGAAGCTTTCTTT. The V call is TRBV5-4, the J call TRBJ1-1; 7 bases are a match to TRBD1. The CDR3 is 15 residues long. The trim removed 1 base at V and 4 bases at J, leaving 7 bases unmatched. Germline CDR1 SGHNT, CDR2 YYREEE (reference sequence).